This TCR beta chain was recovered during a study of OX40 agonist ivuxolimab in advanced cancers. Study information: Patients undergoing dose escalation presented with hepatocellular carcinoma, melanoma, renal cell or head and neck cancer.

The CDR3 totals 14 residues. In germline, CDR1 is SGHRS, CDR2 YFSETQ. The V gene lost 0 bases and the J gene lost 3 bases, with 8 bases spanning the gap. Data came from immunoSEQ multiplex PCR; TCRdb stores just in-frame clones and leaves some out. The table includes some 80,000 clones, roughly four fifths detected once. This chain connects TRBV5-1 to TRBJ2-3; D remains unclear. The receptor was isolated from an adult with an advanced solid tumor such as melanoma, head and neck, liver or kidney cancer. Sequenced material: CD4+ or CD8+ T cells sorted from blood, taken in a trial of the OX40 agonist ivuxolimab. The CDR3 sequence is CASSLEFGTDTQYF. The CDR3 DNA follows: TGCGCCAGCAGCTTGGAGTTCGGGACAGATACGCAGTATTTT.